These T cell receptor beta chains were read from a single sample in a study of Graves' ophthalmopathy and Graves' hyperthyroidism. MiXCR, applied by TCRdb to the multiplex PCR reads, yields one record per CDR3 protein. The profile covers roughly 420,000 distinct CDR3 sequences, with 21% appearing a single time and 2.5% to 3.5% taken by the ten largest. The sequenced sample consisted of peripheral blood. The receptors derive from a young woman with stable Graves' hyperthyroidism. Each CDR3 is given with its conserved first and last residue. D genes are given only for firm matches. Not every row has a clone size; where given, it reads once, few, many or a size class.

j_call | v_call | clone_size | d_call | cdr3_nt | cdr3_aa
TRBJ1-1 | TRBV6-1 | many | TRBD1 | TGTGCCAGCAGTGGAAGGGGGCGCGGGTCCACTGAAGCTTTCTTT | CASSGRGRGSTEAFF
TRBJ2-7 | TRBV14 | few | - | TGTGCCAGCAGCCAAATGTGGAGGGACGAGCAGTACTTC | CASSQMWRDEQYF
TRBJ1-3 | TRBV6-2/TRBV6-3 | - | - | TGTGCCAGCAGTTACGTTGGCACGCCGCCGGGTTTT | CASSYVGTPPGF
TRBJ1-2 | TRBV2 | many | TRBD1 | TGTGCCGGACGGCAGGGGGGCCTATATGGCTACACCTTC | CAGRQGGLYGYTF
TRBJ1-1 | TRBV6-1 | few | - | TGTGCCAGCAGTCAACTCCCGGGACCTGAAGCTTTCTTT | CASSQLPGPEAFF
TRBJ1-1 | TRBV6-1 | many | - | TGTGCCAGCAGCGCCCACCCCCAGACCATGAACACTGAAGCTTTCTTT | CASSAHPQTMNTEAFF
TRBJ2-7 | TRBV7-8 | many | TRBD1 | TGTGCCAGCAGCTCCGGGACAGGGATCCCCTACGAGCAGTACTTC | CASSSGTGIPYEQYF
TRBJ1-5 | TRBV6-1 | - | TRBD1 | TGTGCCAGCACCGGGACAGAGGCGCCTCTCAATCAGCCCCAGCATTTT | CASTGTEAPLNQPQHF
TRBJ1-2 | TRBV30 | many | TRBD1 | TGTGCCTCCTCGGGACAGACCTATGGCTACACCTTC | CASSGQTYGYTF
TRBJ1-1 | TRBV15 | many | - | TGTGCCACCAGCAGAGGTTTGCAGTTCGAAGCTTTCTTT | CATSRGLQFEAFF
TRBJ1-6 | TRBV12-3/TRBV12-4 | many | - | TGTGCCAGCATGGGCGCGCCCAGGGAAAATTCACCCCTCCACTTT | CASMGAPRENSPLHF
TRBJ2-7 | TRBV14 | few | - | TGTGCCAGCAGCCAAGGACCCCCGGAAAGCGGAAGTAACTACGAGCAGTACTTC | CASSQGPPESGSNYEQYF
TRBJ2-7 | TRBV12-3/TRBV12-4 | many | TRBD1 | TGTGCCAGCAGTCAAGGGACAGGGGGCTACGAGCAGTACTTC | CASSQGTGGYEQYF
TRBJ1-1 | TRBV6-2/TRBV6-3 | many | - | TGTGCCATCCGACAGAACACTGAAGCTTTCTTT | CAIRQNTEAFF
TRBJ1-2 | TRBV6-5 | many | TRBD1 | TGTGCCAGCAGCCAAGGACAGGGATCCTATGGCTACACCTTC | CASSQGQGSYGYTF
TRBJ2-7 | TRBV10-3 | - | TRBD1 | TGTGCCATCAGTGAGTCACACAGGGGCTACGAGCAGTACTTC | CAISESHRGYEQYF
TRBJ2-5 | TRBV28 | many | TRBD2 | TGTGCCAGTAGCGGGACACACCAAGAGACCCAGTACTTC | CASSGTHQETQYF
TRBJ2-2 | TRBV12-3/TRBV12-4 | - | - | TGTGCCAGCAGCTCGCGACGGATGAACACCGGGGATCTGTTTTTT | CASSSRRMNTGDLFF
TRBJ1-1 | TRBV12-3/TRBV12-4 | many | - | TGTGCCAGCAGTCCTAGAGTTGGGGGGCCGGGCACTGAAGCTTTCTTT | CASSPRVGGPGTEAFF
TRBJ2-7 | TRBV2 | - | - | TGTGCCAGCAGTGAGAGGGGCACCGACTACGAGCAGTACTTC | CASSERGTDYEQYF
TRBJ2-7 | TRBV6-1 | many | - | TGTGCCAGCAGTGAACTGGCAGGGATTTCCCACGAGCAGTACTTC | CASSELAGISHEQYF
TRBJ1-1 | TRBV9 | - | - | TGTGCCAGCAGCGCGGGGCCAGTGGACCTCCTACGGACTGAAGCTTTCTTT | CASSAGPVDLLRTEAFF
TRBJ2-7 | TRBV25-1 | many | - | TGTGCCAGCAGTAGCTCAGAGGTTATCGGCGAGCAGTACTTC | CASSSSEVIGEQYF
TRBJ2-2 | TRBV6-2/TRBV6-3 | many | - | TGTGCCAGCAGTTACAGGGTAGAAGGGACCGGGGAGCTGTTTTTT | CASSYRVEGTGELFF
TRBJ2-5 | TRBV5-1 | many | TRBD2 | TGCGCCAGCAGCTTGGATGCTAGCGGGTACCAAGAGACCCAGTACTTC | CASSLDASGYQETQYF
TRBJ2-2 | TRBV10-3 | few | - | TGTGCCAGCAGGTGGGACACCGCAGGGGAGCTGTTTTTT | CASRWDTAGELFF
TRBJ1-2 | TRBV12-3/TRBV12-4 | many | - | TGTGCCAGCAGCCCGACAGCCCCTAACTATGGCTACACCTTC | CASSPTAPNYGYTF
TRBJ1-1 | TRBV11-2 | few | TRBD1 | TGTGCCAGCAGCCCCCAGGGACAGTTGAACACTGAAGCTTTCTTT | CASSPQGQLNTEAFF
TRBJ2-7 | TRBV27 | many | - | TGTGCCAGCAGCCCACTTTACTTCCACGAGCAGTACTTC | CASSPLYFHEQYF
TRBJ1-1 | TRBV19 | few | - | TGTGCCAGTAGCCCCGTAGGGGCTCTTGAAGCTTCCTTT | CASSPVGALEASF
TRBJ2-5 | TRBV30 | few | TRBD2 | TGTGCTCATGATAGCGGGGGGGAAGAGACCCAGTACTTC | CAHDSGGEETQYF
TRBJ2-7 | TRBV25-1 | many | TRBD1 | TGTGCCAGCAGTGGGTGGACAGGGCGAACCTCCTACGAGCAGTACTTC | CASSGWTGRTSYEQYF
TRBJ1-5 | TRBV6-8 | many | TRBD1 | TGTGCCAGCAGACCGGGACAGGGGGCGCGTCAGCCCCAGCATTTT | CASRPGQGARQPQHF
TRBJ2-6 | TRBV20-1 | - | - | TGCAGTGGCCGCTCTGGGGCCAACGTCCTGACTTTC | CSGRSGANVLTF
TRBJ2-7 | TRBV4-2 | many | - | TGTGCCAGCAGCCAATACGACCCCCTCGAGCAGTACTTC | CASSQYDPLEQYF
TRBJ2-5 | TRBV7-2 | many | TRBD2 | TGTGCCAGCAGCTTGGGCGGGAGGAAAGAGACCCAGTACTTC | CASSLGGRKETQYF
TRBJ2-2 | TRBV20-1 | many | TRBD2 | TGCAGTGCTAGAGCCCCCAGTCGAGCGGGAGCGAACACCGGGGAGCTGTTTTTT | CSARAPSRAGANTGELFF
TRBJ2-1 | TRBV6-1 | many | TRBD2 | TGTGCCAGCAGTGCTAGCGGGGTTTACAATGAGCAGTTCTTC | CASSASGVYNEQFF
TRBJ2-7 | TRBV6-1 | - | TRBD2 | TGTGCCAGCAGTGAACTCAGCGGGAATCGCTACGAGCAGTACTTC | CASSELSGNRYEQYF
TRBJ1-1 | TRBV3-1 | few | - | TGTGCCAGCAGCCAAGGAGAGGTCGCTGAAGCTTTCTTT | CASSQGEVAEAFF